This entry describes one T cell receptor (beta chain). V trimming: 5 bases; J trimming: 2 bases; junction bases outside the gene matches: 9. Looked up from germline, CDR1 is MNHEY and CDR2 is SMNVEV (reference sequence). The CDR3 is 17 residues long. The data were taken from a study of blood T cell repertoires in COVID-19. Across the whole study: Specimens from acute and convalescent COVID-19 originated in the United States, Italy and Spain. T cells, B-cell-depleted T cells, or PBMCs supplied cDNA or gDNA.

Per the authors' pipeline: How many nucleated cells were present was estimated from reference gene primer amplification. This table comes from immunoSEQ multiplex PCR, and its TCRdb copy is limited to in-frame clones, with some not included. V and J calls and clone size come straight from that table; D and trimming were deduced from the DNA. The sample includes tens of thousands of clones, approximately 80% seen only once; the top ten take about 60%. This chain connects TRBV27 to TRBJ1-1; 12 positions agree with TRBD1. The clonotype was recovered from a man aged 80 or over with acute or convalescent COVID-19. Sequencing used peripheral blood. This CDR3 is CASSHGTGGRENTEAFF. CDR3 in DNA: TGTGCCAGCAGTCATGGGACAGGGGGCCGGGAAAACACTGAAGCTTTCTTT.